This T cell receptor beta chain originates from a study of blood T cell repertoires in COVID-19. Overall study context: Specimens from acute and convalescent COVID-19 originated in the United States, Italy and Spain. In each case, the material was cDNA or gDNA derived from T cells, B-cell-depleted T cells, or PBMCs.

As originally analysed: By means of reference gene primer amplification, nucleated cell counts were estimated. Profiling relied on immunoSEQ multiplex PCR, and the TCRdb table lists in-frame clones only, not all of them. Clonal size and the V and J genes are those of that table, whereas D and trimming came from the DNA. This sample yields 340,000 or so clones, of which roughly 84% are seen a single time; 1% belongs to the top ten. The sample holds a few counts of this clone. The CDR3 runs 15 residues. The germline V gene has CDR1 SGHRS and CDR2 YFSETQ. Trimming took 6 bases from V and 1 from J, leaving 16 bases between them.

The chain uses TRBV5-1 and TRBJ1-1; the D is unclear. The sample was peripheral blood. This clonotype was sampled from a man aged 45-65 years with active or convalescent COVID-19. DNA for the CDR3: TGCGCCAGCACTCAGTCGTCCCGGGAGAACACTGAAGCTTTCTTT. Translating gives CASTQSSRENTEAFF.